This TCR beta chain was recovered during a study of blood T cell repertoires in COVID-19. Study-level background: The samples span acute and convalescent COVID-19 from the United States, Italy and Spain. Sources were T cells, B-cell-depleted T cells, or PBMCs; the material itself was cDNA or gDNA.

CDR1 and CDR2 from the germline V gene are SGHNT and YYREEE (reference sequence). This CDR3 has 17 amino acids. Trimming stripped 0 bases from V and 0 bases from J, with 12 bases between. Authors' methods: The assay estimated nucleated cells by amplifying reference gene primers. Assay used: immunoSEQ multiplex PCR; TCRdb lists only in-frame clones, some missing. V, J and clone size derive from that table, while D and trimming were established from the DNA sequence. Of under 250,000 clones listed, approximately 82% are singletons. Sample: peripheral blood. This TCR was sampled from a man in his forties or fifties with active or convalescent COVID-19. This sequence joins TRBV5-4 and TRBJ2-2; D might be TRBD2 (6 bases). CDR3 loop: CASSLAGRGANTGELFF. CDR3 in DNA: TGTGCCAGCAGCTTGGCGGGGCGGGGTGCGAACACCGGGGAGCTGTTTTTT.